The entry below gives a single T cell receptor (beta chain) sequence along with its context. Amplification targeted TCR beta CDR3 regions from RNA transcripts. A set of HTBI primers served as the primers for a first-round RT-PCR of the TCR CDR3. TCRdb reprocessed the multiplex PCR reads with MiXCR, giving one entry per CDR3 protein. The sample lists a few hundred thousand distinct CDR3 sequences, roughly 13% occurring once. These patients, aged 18 to 65, had recently diagnosed hyperthyroidism lasting under 2 months. At first hyperthyroidism diagnosis, before any ophthalmopathy symptoms, the blood sample was collected. This sample is drawn from a study of T cells in Graves' hyperthyroidism and ophthalmopathy. The clonotype comes from a young man with Graves' hyperthyroidism that later progressed to Graves' ophthalmopathy. Sequencing was performed on blood.

CDR3 DNA sequence: TGTGCCACCAGTGATTTCGGGGGGGCCTCGGATTATACGCAGTATTTT. Translation gives CATSDFGGASDYTQYF. The chain has TRBV24-1 and TRBJ2-3; 8 bases match TRBD2. V was pared by 1 base and J by 7 bases, with 9 bases of the junction left unmatched. Germline V gene sequence: CDR1 KGHDR, CDR2 SFDVKD. CDR3 length: 16 residues.